A single sample gave rise to the 15 T cell receptor beta chains below, sequenced in a study of regulatory T cells in long-lasting Graves disease. The sample's time point: newly diagnosed GD, antithyroid drugs for less than 3 months. Preparation of the TCR library used RNA extracted from PBMCs. CDR3 regions were amplified by Arm-PCR using iRepertoire HTBI primers to build TCR beta libraries. TCRdb reprocessed the multiplex PCR reads via MiXCR and lists one record per CDR3 protein. The sample carries under 800,000 distinct CDR3 sequences, 15% to 20% recorded once. These data were likewise used in another study, on T cells in Graves' hyperthyroidism and ophthalmopathy.

The sequencing used peripheral blood mononuclear cells (PBMCs), collected at new diagnosis, from a patient treated with antithyroid drugs. The receptors were sampled from a woman in her thirties with Graves disease.

This clonotype appeared many times. The chain couples TRBV11-2 to TRBJ2-7; D possibly corresponds to TRBD1 (5 bases). Germline V lookup: CDR1 SGHAT, CDR2 FQNNGV. Trimming left V 2 bases short and J 2 bases short, with 10 bases between. The CDR3 consists of 14 residues. This CDR3 is CASSLTAGTYEQYF. The CDR3 DNA reads TGTGCCAGCAGCTTAACTGCAGGGACCTACGAGCAGTACTTC.

A remark on this clonotype: In this CDR3 the conserved last residue, phenylalanine or tryptophan, is missing, so a read error is likely. The chain has TRBV24-1 and TRBJ2-1; perhaps TRBD1 as D (5 bases). Germline V gives CDR1 KGHDR, CDR2 SFDVKD. The CDR3 loop spans 14 amino acids. V dropped 0 bases and J dropped 8 bases, with 10 bases sitting between them. CDR3 protein: CATSDLVQGDEQFL. For the CDR3, the DNA is TGTGCCACCAGTGATTTGGTTCAGGGCGATGAGCAGTTCCTC.

This clonotype was detected many times. The chain links TRBV29-1 to TRBJ2-4; D is possibly TRBD1 (6 bases). V lost 7 bases and J 1 base, leaving 11 bases between the germline ends. Per the germline V gene, CDR1 is SQVTM and CDR2 is ANQGSEA. The CDR3 is 13 amino acids. CDR3 residues: CSGIQGAKNIQYF. As DNA, the CDR3 is TGCAGCGGCATCCAGGGGGCCAAAAACATTCAGTACTTC.

About this clonotype: A junction boundary mismatches the germline segment, possibly from a read error. The V call is TRBV7-6, the J call TRBJ2-2; 8 bases fit TRBD2. The CDR3 is 13 amino acids. Germline V gene lookup returns CDR1 SGHVS and CDR2 FNYEAQ. In nucleotides, the CDR3 is TGTGCCTCGCGGCGGGAGGCGGGCGGGAAGCTGTTTTTT. Translation gives CASRREAGGKLFF.

This clonotype has a count of ten or more. V and J are TRBV30 and TRBJ2-7; D possibly uses TRBD1 or TRBD2 (5 bases each). Between the trimmed V and J ends, which lost 2 bases and 7 bases, there was a span of 9 bases. The CDR3 has 11 amino acids. Germline CDR1 GTSNPN, CDR2 SVGIG (reference sequence). CDR3 DNA: TGTGCCTGGAGTCGGGGCCTTGAGCAGTACTTC. Its protein is CAWSRGLEQYF.

Regarding this clonotype: Just one base apart from a much larger clone, this may be a read error. No conserved phenylalanine or tryptophan ends this CDR3, so it is likely a read error. The V call is TRBV6-1, the J call TRBJ2-5; D is perhaps TRBD2 (5 bases). CDR3 size: 12 residues. Trimming removed 7 bases at V and 5 bases at J, with 11 bases between. Germline loops: CDR1 MNHNS, CDR2 SASEGT. CDR3 loop: CASTSGGETQYL. CDR3 DNA sequence: TGTGCCAGCACCTCGGGCGGGGAGACCCAGTACCTC.

In its sample, this clonotype was seen many times. The chain links TRBV28 to TRBJ1-6, with a weak D call TRBD1 (5 bases). Germline loops: CDR1 MDHEN, CDR2 SYDVKM. V was shortened by 2 bases and J by 5 bases, with 7 bases between the two germline ends. The CDR3 sequence is 14 residues long. CDR3 nucleotides: TGTGCCAGCAGTTTAATACAGGATAATTCACCCCTCCACTTT. Translation gives CASSLIQDNSPLHF. Together with reference TRBV28 and TRBJ1-6, the CDR3 gives the full variable domain: DVKVTQSSRYLVKRTGEKVFLECVQDMDHENMFWYRQDPGLGLRLIYFSYDVKMKEKGDIPEGYSVSREKKERFSLILESASTNQTSMYLCASSLIQDNSPLHFGNGTRLTVT.

This clonotype was observed at least ten times. The rearrangement uses TRBV20-1 and TRBJ1-2; TRBD1 matches at 7 bases. From germline, CDR1 is DFQATT and CDR2 SNEGSKA (reference sequence). CDR3 size: 12 residues. Trimming cost V 8 bases and J 6 bases; bases outside gene matches: 9. The CDR3 DNA reads as TGCAGTCCTACTGACAGGGCGGATGGCTACACCTTC. As protein: CSPTDRADGYTF.

This clonotype has only a few counts. The CDR3 loop reads CAWSVGRQERTEAFF. CDR3 DNA sequence: TGTGCCTGGAGTGTCGGGCGACAGGAGAGGACTGAAGCTTTCTTT. The chain recombines TRBV30 with TRBJ1-1; a weak D match, TRBD1 (6 bases). V was shortened by 0 bases and J by 5 bases, with 16 bases between the two germline ends. The CDR3 length is 15 residues. In germline, CDR1 is GTSNPN, CDR2 SVGIG (reference sequence). Combining the CDR3 with reference TRBV30 and TRBJ1-1 gives the whole variable domain SQTIHQWPATLVQPVGSPLSLECTVEGTSNPNLYWYRQAAGRGLQLLFYSVGIGQISSEVPQNLSASRPQDRQFILSSKKLLLSDSGFYLCAWSVGRQERTEAFFGQGTRLTVV.

The sample holds a few counts of this clonotype. CDR3 DNA: TGTGCCAGTAGTATTGGGGCTAGCGGGATCGTGACCCAGTACTTC. Translating gives CASSIGASGIVTQYF. The rearrangement uses TRBV19 and TRBJ2-5, with 9 bases identical to TRBD2. This CDR3 is 15 amino acids long. Germline V gives CDR1 LNHDA, CDR2 SQIVND (reference sequence). Trimming at V came to 3 bases and at J to 7 bases, leaving 9 bases not matched to a gene. Combining the CDR3 with reference TRBV19 and TRBJ2-5 gives the whole variable domain DGGITQSPKYLFRKEGQNVTLSCEQNLNHDAMYWYRQDPGQGLRLIYYSQIVNDFQKGDIAEGYSVSREKKESFPLTVTSAQKNPTAFYLCASSIGASGIVTQYFGPGTRLLVL.

As for this clonotype: The junction departs from the called germline gene at one end, perhaps through a read error. The chain combines TRBV6-1 with TRBJ2-1; a weak D match, TRBD1 (5 bases). Germline V gene data show CDR1 as MNHNS and CDR2 as SASEGT. The CDR3 loop spans 17 amino acids. CDR3 protein: CASSPPVDTFSYSEQFF. The CDR3 DNA sequence: TGTGCCAGCAGTCCGCCCGTGGACACCTTCTCCTACAGTGAGCAGTTCTTC.

This clonotype was counted between two and nine times. The V call is TRBV10-3, the J call TRBJ1-5, with 8 bases matching TRBD1. V lost 6 bases, J lost 4 bases, and 11 bases stayed unmatched. The CDR3 is 16 residues long. Germline CDR1 reads ENHRY; CDR2 reads SYGVKD. Here the CDR3 reads CAISPSLDRENQPQHF. The CDR3 nucleotides are TGTGCCATCAGCCCTTCATTGGACAGGGAGAATCAGCCCCAGCATTTT.

The chain couples TRBV13 to TRBJ2-1; D is unresolved. This CDR3 region has 12 residues. In germline, CDR1 is PRHDT, CDR2 FYEKMQ (reference sequence). V gave up 2 bases and J gave up 7 bases, with 6 bases separating them. CDR3 sequence reads: CASSLWGNEQFF. The CDR3 coding sequence is TGTGCCAGCAGCTTATGGGGTAATGAGCAGTTCTTC.

This clonotype was counted ten times or more. The chain couples TRBV7-2 to TRBJ1-2; D remains ambiguous. Deletions cut 2 bases from V and 4 bases from J, with 11 bases between. This CDR3 is 14 amino acids long. Germline CDR1 is SGHTA and CDR2 is FQGNSA. This CDR3 is CASSLQASSYGYTF. CDR3 nucleotide sequence: TGTGCCAGCAGCTTACAGGCCTCGAGCTATGGCTACACCTTC.

This clonotype was seen at least ten times. The J gene is TRBJ1-1, the V gene TRBV6-9; TRBD1 matches at 7 bases. CDR3 length: 17 residues. Losses at the gene ends were 3 bases for V and 1 base for J; bases not matched to a gene: 11. Germline CDR1 and CDR2: MNHGY and SVAAGI. The CDR3 DNA is TGTGCCAGCAGTTACTTTCAACAGGGGAAATGGAACACTGAAGCTTTCTTT. It specifies CASSYFQQGKWNTEAFF.